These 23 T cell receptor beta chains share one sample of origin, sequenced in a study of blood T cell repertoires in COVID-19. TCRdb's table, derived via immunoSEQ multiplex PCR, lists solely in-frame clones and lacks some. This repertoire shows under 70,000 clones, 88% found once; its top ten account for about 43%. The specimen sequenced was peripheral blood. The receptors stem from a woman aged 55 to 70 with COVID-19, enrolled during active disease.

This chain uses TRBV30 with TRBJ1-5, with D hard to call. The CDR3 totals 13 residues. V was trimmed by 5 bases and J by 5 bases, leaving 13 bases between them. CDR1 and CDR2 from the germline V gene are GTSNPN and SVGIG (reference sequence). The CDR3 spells CAWSTQEDQPQHF. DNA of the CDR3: TGTGCCTGGTCTACCCAGGAAGATCAGCCCCAGCATTTT.

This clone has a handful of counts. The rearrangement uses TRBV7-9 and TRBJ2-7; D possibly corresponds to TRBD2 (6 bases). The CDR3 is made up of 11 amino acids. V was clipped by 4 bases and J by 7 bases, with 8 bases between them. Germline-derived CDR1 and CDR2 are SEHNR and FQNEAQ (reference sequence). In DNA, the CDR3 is TGTGCCAGCAGCTCCCGGGGGGAGCAGTACTTC. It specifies CASSSRGEQYF.

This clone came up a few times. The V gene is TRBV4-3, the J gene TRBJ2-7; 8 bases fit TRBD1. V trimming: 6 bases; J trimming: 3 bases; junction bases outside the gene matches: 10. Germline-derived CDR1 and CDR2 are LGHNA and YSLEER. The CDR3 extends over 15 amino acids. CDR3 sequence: CASSPQTGALYEQYF. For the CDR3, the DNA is TGCGCCAGCAGTCCGCAGACAGGGGCCCTCTACGAGCAGTACTTC.

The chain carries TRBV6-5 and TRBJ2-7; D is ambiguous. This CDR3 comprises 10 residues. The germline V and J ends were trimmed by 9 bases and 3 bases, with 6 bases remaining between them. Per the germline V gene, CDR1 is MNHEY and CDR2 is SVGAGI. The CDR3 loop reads CASAYYEQYF. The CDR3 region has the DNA TGTGCCAGTGCCTACTACGAGCAGTACTTC.

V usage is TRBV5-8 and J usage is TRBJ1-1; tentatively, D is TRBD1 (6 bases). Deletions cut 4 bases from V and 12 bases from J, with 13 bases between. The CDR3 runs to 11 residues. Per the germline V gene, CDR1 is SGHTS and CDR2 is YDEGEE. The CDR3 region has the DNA TGTGCCAGCAGCGGATACAGGGAAACTTTCTTT. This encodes CASSGYRETFF.

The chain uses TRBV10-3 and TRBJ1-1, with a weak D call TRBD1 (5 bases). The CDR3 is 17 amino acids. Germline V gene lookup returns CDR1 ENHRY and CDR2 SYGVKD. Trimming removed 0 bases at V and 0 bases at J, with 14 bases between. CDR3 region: CAISESGGGSLNTEAFF. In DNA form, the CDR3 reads TGTGCCATCAGTGAGTCCGGCGGGGGGTCTCTGAACACTGAAGCTTTCTTT.

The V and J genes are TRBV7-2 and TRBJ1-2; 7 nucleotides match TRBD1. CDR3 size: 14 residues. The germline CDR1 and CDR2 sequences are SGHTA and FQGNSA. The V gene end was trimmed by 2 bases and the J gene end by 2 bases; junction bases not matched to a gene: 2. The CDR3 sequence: CASSLNRGNYGYTF. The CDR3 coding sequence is TGTGCCAGCAGCTTAAACAGGGGAAACTATGGCTACACCTTC.

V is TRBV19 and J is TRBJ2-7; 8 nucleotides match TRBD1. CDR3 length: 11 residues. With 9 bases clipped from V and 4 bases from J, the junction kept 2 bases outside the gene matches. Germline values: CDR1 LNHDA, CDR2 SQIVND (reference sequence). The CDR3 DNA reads TGTGCCAGCAGACAGGGGTACGAGCAGTACTTC. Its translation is CASRQGYEQYF.

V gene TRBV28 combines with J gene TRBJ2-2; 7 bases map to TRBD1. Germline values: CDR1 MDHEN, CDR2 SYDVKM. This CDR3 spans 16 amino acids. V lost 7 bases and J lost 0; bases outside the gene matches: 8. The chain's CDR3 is CASNPRGLPNTGELFF. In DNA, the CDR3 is TGTGCCAGCAATCCTAGGGGGCTACCGAACACCGGGGAGCTGTTTTTT.

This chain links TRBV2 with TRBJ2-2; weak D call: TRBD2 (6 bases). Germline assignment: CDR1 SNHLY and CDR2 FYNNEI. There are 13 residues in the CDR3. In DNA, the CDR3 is TGTGCTACGGACCCCGGGGGATCCGGGGAGCTGTTTTTT. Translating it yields CATDPGGSGELFF.

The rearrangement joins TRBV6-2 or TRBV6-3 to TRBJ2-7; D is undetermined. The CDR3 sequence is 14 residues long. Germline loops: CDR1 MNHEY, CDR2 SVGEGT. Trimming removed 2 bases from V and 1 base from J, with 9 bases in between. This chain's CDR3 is CASSYEAGSYEQYF. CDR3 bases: TGTGCCAGCAGTTACGAGGCCGGATCCTACGAGCAGTACTTC.

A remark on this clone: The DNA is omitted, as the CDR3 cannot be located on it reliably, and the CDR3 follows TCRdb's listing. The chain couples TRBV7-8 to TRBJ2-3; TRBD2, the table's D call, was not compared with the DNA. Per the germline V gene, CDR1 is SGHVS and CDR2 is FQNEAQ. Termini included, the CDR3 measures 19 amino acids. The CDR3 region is CASSFLWAASGRGADTQYF.

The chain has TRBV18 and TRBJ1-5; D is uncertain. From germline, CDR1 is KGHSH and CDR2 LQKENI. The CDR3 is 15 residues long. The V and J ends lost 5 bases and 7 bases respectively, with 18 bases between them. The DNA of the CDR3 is TGTGCCAGCTCATTGGCGGGTCTTACGGAGCAGCCCCAGCATTTT. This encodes CASSLAGLTEQPQHF.

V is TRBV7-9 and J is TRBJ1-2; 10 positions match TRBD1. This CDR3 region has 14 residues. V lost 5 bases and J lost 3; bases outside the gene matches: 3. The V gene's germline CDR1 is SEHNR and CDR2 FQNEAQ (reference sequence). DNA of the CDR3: TGTGCCAGCAGCACCGGACAGGGGGACTATGGCTACACCTTC. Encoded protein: CASSTGQGDYGYTF. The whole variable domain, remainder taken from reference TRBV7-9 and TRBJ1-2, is DTGVSQNPRHKITKRGQNVTFRCDPISEHNRLYWYRQTLGQGPEFLTYFQNEAQLEKSRLLSDRFSAERPKGSFSTLEIQRTEQGDSAMYLCASSTGQGDYGYTFGSGTRLTVV.

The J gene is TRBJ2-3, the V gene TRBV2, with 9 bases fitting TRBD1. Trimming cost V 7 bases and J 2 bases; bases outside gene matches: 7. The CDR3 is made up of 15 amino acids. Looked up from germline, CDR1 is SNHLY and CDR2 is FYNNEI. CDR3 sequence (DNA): TGTGCCAGCACCCAGACAGGGGGAGTCACAGATACGCAGTATTTT. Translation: CASTQTGGVTDTQYF.

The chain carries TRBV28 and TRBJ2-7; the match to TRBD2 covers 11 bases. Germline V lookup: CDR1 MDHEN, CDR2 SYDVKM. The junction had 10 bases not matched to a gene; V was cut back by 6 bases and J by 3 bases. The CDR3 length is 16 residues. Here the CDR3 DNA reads TGTGCCAGCAGCTCCTCGGGACTAGCGGCAGACTACGAGCAGTACTTC. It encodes CASSSSGLAADYEQYF.

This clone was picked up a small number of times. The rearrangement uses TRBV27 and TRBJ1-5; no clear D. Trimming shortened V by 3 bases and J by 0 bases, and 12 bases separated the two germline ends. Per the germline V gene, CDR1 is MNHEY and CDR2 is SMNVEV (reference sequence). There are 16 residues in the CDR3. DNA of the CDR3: TGTGCCAGCAGTTTGAGTTCGGTAAATAGCAATCAGCCCCAGCATTTT. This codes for CASSLSSVNSNQPQHF.

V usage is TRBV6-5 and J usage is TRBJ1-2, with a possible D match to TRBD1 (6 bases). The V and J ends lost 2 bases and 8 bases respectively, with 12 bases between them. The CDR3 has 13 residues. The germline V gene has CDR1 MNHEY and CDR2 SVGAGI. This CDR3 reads CASSYGGQRGYTF. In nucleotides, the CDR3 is TGTGCCAGCAGTTACGGGGGCCAGAGGGGCTACACCTTC.

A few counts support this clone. CDR3 DNA: TGTGCCAGCAAACCCTTCGGTGAGAGGGCCACAGATACGCAGTATTTT. As protein: CASKPFGERATDTQYF. The rearrangement links TRBV19 to TRBJ2-3; a possible D gene is TRBD2 (5 bases). There are 16 residues in the CDR3. Germline values: CDR1 LNHDA, CDR2 SQIVND (reference sequence). Deletions cut 9 bases from V and 2 bases from J, with 21 bases between.

Here the CDR3 reads CASSGQYTEAFF. CDR3 DNA sequence: TGTGCCAGTAGCGGACAGTACACTGAAGCTTTCTTT. The chain employs TRBV19 and TRBJ1-1; TRBD1 might be the D (6 bases). CDR3 size: 12 residues. The ends were cut back, 6 bases at V and 3 bases at J, with 8 bases in the middle. The V gene's germline CDR1 is LNHDA and CDR2 SQIVND (reference sequence).

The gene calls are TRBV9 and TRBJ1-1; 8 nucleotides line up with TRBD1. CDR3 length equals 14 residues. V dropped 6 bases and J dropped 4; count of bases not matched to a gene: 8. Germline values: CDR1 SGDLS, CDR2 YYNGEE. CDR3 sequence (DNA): TGTGCCAGCACCCCGGACAGGGTCCTCACTGAAGCTTTCTTT. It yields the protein CASTPDRVLTEAFF.

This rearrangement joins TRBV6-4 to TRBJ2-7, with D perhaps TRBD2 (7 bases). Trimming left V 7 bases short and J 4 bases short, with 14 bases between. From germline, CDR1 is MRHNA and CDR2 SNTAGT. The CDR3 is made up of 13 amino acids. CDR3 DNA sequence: TGTGCCAGCAAGGCAGCGGGACATTACGAGCAGTACTTC. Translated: CASKAAGHYEQYF.

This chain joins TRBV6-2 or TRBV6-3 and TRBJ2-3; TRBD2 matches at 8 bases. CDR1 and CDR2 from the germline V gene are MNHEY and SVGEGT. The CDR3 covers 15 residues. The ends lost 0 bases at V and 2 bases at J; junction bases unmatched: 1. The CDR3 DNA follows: TGTGCCAGCAGTTACTCTAGCGGGAACACAGATACGCAGTATTTT. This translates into CASSYSSGNTDTQYF.